This section outlines one T cell receptor beta chain sequence together with its context. This CDR3 has 15 amino acids. V was pared by 6 bases and J by 0 bases, with 11 bases between. In germline, CDR1 is MGHRA, CDR2 YSYEKL. This entry belongs to a study of human T cells and chemical hapten exposure. About the research overall: Among samples, TCR yields varied mainly because of small differences in pooled library volume.

The sample's time point: pre-sensitization, week 0. Treatment meaning: therapeutic diphenylcyclopropenone sensitization with weekly scalp DPC. Prior to application of each patch test, blood was drawn. Total RNA came from unfractionated whole blood. Per the original data handling: A per-sample median of approximately 100,000 TCRs was observed, with a range of 23,224 to 690,600. Each CDR3 protein gets one entry after TCRdb re-called the RACE reads with MiXCR. TCRdb's processing, not the authors', yielded these V and J calls. The data show 250,000 or so distinct CDR3 sequences, about 8.6% seen once. This chain connects TRBV4-1 to TRBJ2-2; unclear D gene. The TCR comes from a woman in her 40s with alopecia areata. Some clones in this sample may be carry-over from other donors' samples. The input for sequencing was whole blood, taken in connection with sensitization to the hapten diphenylcyclopropenone (DPC). CDR3: CASRVGSANTGELFF. The CDR3 coding sequence is TGCGCCAGCAGGGTTGGTTCGGCGAACACCGGGGAGCTGTTTTTT.